This T cell receptor beta chain stems from a study of T cell changes during pregnancy in multiple sclerosis. V lost 4 bases and J lost 1, with 20 bases in between. Germline-derived CDR1 and CDR2 are SEHNR and FQNEAQ (reference sequence). The CDR3 totals 17 residues. Profiling relied on immunoSEQ multiplex PCR, and the TCRdb table lists in-frame clones only, not all of them. This sample has about 110,000 clones; roughly 90% occur once, and the top ten carry 0.78%. The chain has TRBV7-9 and TRBJ2-7; D ambiguous. The sample in question was peripheral blood, obtained in the third trimester of pregnancy. This clonotype was sampled from a female donor in good health, enrolled as a control in a pregnancy study. DNA for the CDR3: TGTGCCAGCAGCTCCCGCCAGGCCGATTTTAATTCCTACGAGCAGTACTTC. This gives the protein CASSSRQADFNSYEQYF.